This entry features one T cell receptor (beta chain) sequence. What it binds is not known. CDR3 length equals 15 residues. Germline V gives CDR1 SGHAT, CDR2 FQDESV (reference sequence). J was trimmed by 6 bases and V by 6 bases; bases with no gene match: 8. Repertoires were generated with immunoSEQ multiplex PCR, while TCRdb's copy carries only in-frame clones and drops some. The sample consists of some 27,000 clones, around 90% of them appearing once. The record originates from a study of multiple sclerosis patients with progressive multifocal leukoencephalopathy. Study observations and caveats: Clones expanded at PML were already present before and during natalizumab. Less diverse TRB repertoires were suggested in most PML patients.

As for time point: approximately 12 months of natalizumab therapy. T1 and T2 blood were collected at 6 and 12 months of natalizumab. This chain uses TRBV11-1 with TRBJ1-6; the match to TRBD1 covers 7 bases. This clonotype was obtained from a human donor with multiple sclerosis. The input for sequencing was PBMCs, taken from a patient treated with natalizumab. The DNA for the CDR3 is TGTGCCAGCAGAGGTGCCGGGACAGTTAATTCACCCCTCCACTTT. This encodes CASRGAGTVNSPLHF.